The rows below give T cell receptor beta chains drawn from one sample of a study of beta chain features in type 1 diabetes. Assay: immunoSEQ multiplex PCR; the TCRdb copy retains only in-frame clones and omits some. The sample has 150,000 or so clones; roughly 53% are singletons. The sequencing sample was made of Tregs from blood. Source of these receptors: a man aged 18 to 30 in good health. Both conserved end residues are part of each CDR3. D genes are given only for firm matches. Size is omitted from some rows. Given values are once, few, many or a class for expanded clones.

TGCAGCGTCGGGACAGGGGTGGGCTATGGCTACACCTTC	CSVGTGVGYGYTF	TRBD1	TRBV29-1	TRBJ1-2	few
TGTGCCAGCAGCGTCGGTACCCGGACAGGCCACTATGGCTACACCTTC	CASSVGTRTGHYGYTF	TRBD1	TRBV9	TRBJ1-2	-
TGCGCCAGCTCCCCCGCTCGAGCTAGGGATACGCAGTATTTT	CASSPARARDTQYF	-	TRBV5-1	TRBJ2-3	-
TGTGCCAGCAGTGCCCGGGGTGTGAGGGGCTACACCTTC	CASSARGVRGYTF	-	TRBV25-1	TRBJ1-2	few
TGTGCCAGCAGAATAAGGACAGGGCGAACCGAAGCTTTCTTT	CASRIRTGRTEAFF	TRBD1	TRBV2	TRBJ1-1	-
TGCGCCAGCAGCCAAGATCGTCGGAGTCTAGCCTATGGCTACACCTTC	CASSQDRRSLAYGYTF	-	TRBV4-1	TRBJ1-2	once
TGTGCTAGTGCCTTACTAGCGGGGGGGCCGATAGATACGCAGTATTTT	CASALLAGGPIDTQYF	TRBD2	TRBV12-5	TRBJ2-3	-
TGTGCCAGCAGCCCAAGGACGGGGTTCGGGGAGACCCAGTACTTC	CASSPRTGFGETQYF	-	TRBV9	TRBJ2-5	once
TGTGCCAGCAGTACCGTGTGGGACAGCATATATGGCTACACCTTC	CASSTVWDSIYGYTF	TRBD1	TRBV28	TRBJ1-2	-
TGTGCCAGCAGCTTAGAGGGCGTGTACACTGAAGCTTTCTTT	CASSLEGVYTEAFF	-	TRBV5-4	TRBJ1-1	-
TGTGCCAGCTCCGGAGCGGCTAGCGGGAGGCTTTACAATGAGCAGTTCTTC	CASSGAASGRLYNEQFF	TRBD2	TRBV18	TRBJ2-1	-
TGTGCCAGCAGCGGTTGGATAGGGGGCTATGGCTACACCTTC	CASSGWIGGYGYTF	-	TRBV11-1	TRBJ1-2	-
TGTGCCAGCAGCTTGGGGACTAGCGGTTATTCGACCCCGTATTTT	CASSLGTSGYSTPYF	TRBD2	TRBV7-2	TRBJ2-3	many
TGCGCCAGCAGCTTCGGACAGGCCCCCAATCAGCCCCAGCATTTT	CASSFGQAPNQPQHF	TRBD1	TRBV5-1	TRBJ1-5	-
TGTGCCAGCAGCGTGGGACTACTTGACTACGAGCAGTACTTC	CASSVGLLDYEQYF	TRBD2	TRBV7-8	TRBJ2-7	few
TGTGCCAGCAGCTCCAGGGGTTACGGCTACACCTTC	CASSSRGYGYTF	-	TRBV5-5	TRBJ1-2	-
TGTGCCAGCAGCCCCACGACAGGGCTTAGGAATGAGCAGTTCTTC	CASSPTTGLRNEQFF	TRBD1	TRBV7-3	TRBJ2-1	-
TGCAGCGTGGGGGCCTACGCTAGCACAGATACGCAGTATTTT	CSVGAYASTDTQYF	-	TRBV29-1	TRBJ2-3	-
TGTGCCAGCAGCTTGGGGAGGGGCTTCTATGGCTACACCTTC	CASSLGRGFYGYTF	-	TRBV5-4	TRBJ1-2	-
TGCGCCAGCAGCCCGGGGGAGATTAATTCACCCCTCCACTTT	CASSPGEINSPLHF	-	TRBV5-1	TRBJ1-6	-
TGCAGCGTTGAAGGGATTGGGGGACAAGGCTCCTACAATGAGCAGTTCTTC	CSVEGIGGQGSYNEQFF	-	TRBV29-1	TRBJ2-1	-
TGTGCCAGCTCACCTAGCGTGAGCGGGGCCAACGTCCTGACTTTC	CASSPSVSGANVLTF	-	TRBV18	TRBJ2-6	-
TGTGCCAGCAGGGGACTCAGACAGAGTAACTATGGCTACACCTTC	CASRGLRQSNYGYTF	-	TRBV25-1	TRBJ1-2	-
TGTGCCAGCAGCTTAGCAGGCGGTCCCTACGAGCAGTACTTC	CASSLAGGPYEQYF	-	TRBV7-2	TRBJ2-7	-
TGTGCCAGCAGCCCACAGGGTACGACATACCAGCCCCAGCATTTT	CASSPQGTTYQPQHF	-	TRBV9	TRBJ1-5	few
TGCGCCAGCAGCCAAGATAGGGGCAGGCAGCCCCAGCATTTT	CASSQDRGRQPQHF	-	TRBV4-3	TRBJ1-5	-
TGTGCCAGTAGTATCAGCAGGGTATGGGAGAACACTGAAGCTTTCTTT	CASSISRVWENTEAFF	-	TRBV19	TRBJ1-1	-
TGTGCCAGCAGCTTTGTCATGAGGGAGACCCAGTACTTC	CASSFVMRETQYF	-	TRBV7-9	TRBJ2-5	-
TGTGCCAGCAGCTACCCTACAGGACAGGCCTACATGAACACTGAAGCTTTCTTT	CASSYPTGQAYMNTEAFF	TRBD1	TRBV7-9	TRBJ1-1	few
TGCGCCAGCAGTTATAGCGGGAGTGATGATATGCAGTATTTT	CASSYSGSDDMQYF	TRBD2	TRBV4-3	TRBJ2-3	few
TGTGCCAGCAGTGAAGGGCTAGCTAGGAATACGCAGTATTTT	CASSEGLARNTQYF	-	TRBV2	TRBJ2-3	-
TGCGCCAGCAGCTTGGGTACTAGTAATAATGAGCAGTTCTTC	CASSLGTSNNEQFF	-	TRBV5-1	TRBJ2-1	few
TGTGCCAGCAGCACGGGACAGGGTAGTGGCTACACCTTC	CASSTGQGSGYTF	TRBD1	TRBV7-3	TRBJ1-2	-
TGTGCCAGCAGCTTCGGACAGGGCCCCCTTGGCTACACCTTC	CASSFGQGPLGYTF	TRBD1	TRBV7-2	TRBJ1-2	-
TGTGCCAGCACTGGGCCAGGGGCCCTTCTTTCCTACGAGCAGTACTTC	CASTGPGALLSYEQYF	-	TRBV2	TRBJ2-7	few
TGTGCCTGCACAGGCACTGAAGCTTTCTTT	CACTGTEAFF	-	TRBV30	TRBJ1-1	few
TGCGCCAGCAGCACCGGACTAGCGGGAGGGGTCTTCGATGAGCAGTTCTTC	CASSTGLAGGVFDEQFF	TRBD2	TRBV5-1	TRBJ2-1	-
TGTGCCAGCAGCTTAGCGCTTAGCGACAATGAGCAGTTCTTC	CASSLALSDNEQFF	-	TRBV7-9	TRBJ2-1	-
TGTGCCAGCAGCCGGGCCTACGAGCAGTACTTC	CASSRAYEQYF	-	TRBV28	TRBJ2-7	once
TGCGCCAGCAGTCGTGGGTCTGCAGGCGAAAGGTTCGAGCAGTACTTC	CASSRGSAGERFEQYF	-	TRBV23-1	TRBJ2-7	-
TGCGCCAGCAGTCACATTACAGGGGTTGACACCGGGGAGCTGTTTTTT	CASSHITGVDTGELFF	TRBD1	TRBV23-1	TRBJ2-2	-
TGTGCCAGCAGCGTAGCTACAGGATCGAACACCGGGGAGCTGTTTTTT	CASSVATGSNTGELFF	-	TRBV9	TRBJ2-2	-
TGTGCCAGCAGTTACACCGGGACAGGGCACTATGGCTACACCTTC	CASSYTGTGHYGYTF	TRBD1	TRBV6-5	TRBJ1-2	-
TGTGCCAGTGGGGGAGGGCAAGAGACCCAGTACTTC	CASGGGQETQYF	TRBD2	TRBV19	TRBJ2-5	few
TGTGCCAGCAGTCCCAGCCTAGCGGGGCGAGAGACCCAGTACTTC	CASSPSLAGRETQYF	TRBD2	TRBV28	TRBJ2-5	few
TGTGCCAGCAGCTTCCGTCAGAGTCGGCGGGGGGGCTATGTCGGCACAGATACGCAGTATTTT	CASSFRQSRRGGYVGTDTQYF	TRBD2	TRBV7-8	TRBJ2-3	-
TGTGCCAGCAGCGTAGGACAGAACTATGGCTACACCTTC	CASSVGQNYGYTF	-	TRBV7-9	TRBJ1-2	-
TGTGCCAGCAGCGTTGAGGGTAACACTGAAGCTTTCTTT	CASSVEGNTEAFF	-	TRBV9	TRBJ1-1	-
TGTGCCAGCTCACCGCGACAGGGTATAACCTCTGGGGCCAACGTCCTGACTTTC	CASSPRQGITSGANVLTF	TRBD1	TRBV18	TRBJ2-6	-
TGTGCCAGTAGTATCGGTCAGGGCGCAGGCTACACCTTC	CASSIGQGAGYTF	-	TRBV19	TRBJ1-2	-
TGTGCCAGCTCACCACCGTCAGGGTCCCCCTACAATGAGCAGTTCTTC	CASSPPSGSPYNEQFF	-	TRBV18	TRBJ2-1	-
TGTGCCAGCAGTTGGACTAGCTACAATGAGCAGTTCTTC	CASSWTSYNEQFF	TRBD2	TRBV6-1	TRBJ2-1	-
TGTGCCAGCAACCCGGGTGGCTATGGCTACACCTTC	CASNPGGYGYTF	-	TRBV6-1	TRBJ1-2	few
TGTGCCAGTAGTGGAGGGATCTATGGCTACACCTTC	CASSGGIYGYTF	-	TRBV19	TRBJ1-2	few
TGTGCCAGCAGTCCGGGACTAGCGGGGGTCGAGCAGTTCTTC	CASSPGLAGVEQFF	TRBD2	TRBV28	TRBJ2-1	few
TGTGCCACCGGGACAAAGTACTTC	CATGTKYF	-	TRBV28	TRBJ2-7	-
TGTGCCAGCAGCGTGGGACTAGGGAGGGATACGCAGTATTTT	CASSVGLGRDTQYF	TRBD2	TRBV5-4	TRBJ2-3	-